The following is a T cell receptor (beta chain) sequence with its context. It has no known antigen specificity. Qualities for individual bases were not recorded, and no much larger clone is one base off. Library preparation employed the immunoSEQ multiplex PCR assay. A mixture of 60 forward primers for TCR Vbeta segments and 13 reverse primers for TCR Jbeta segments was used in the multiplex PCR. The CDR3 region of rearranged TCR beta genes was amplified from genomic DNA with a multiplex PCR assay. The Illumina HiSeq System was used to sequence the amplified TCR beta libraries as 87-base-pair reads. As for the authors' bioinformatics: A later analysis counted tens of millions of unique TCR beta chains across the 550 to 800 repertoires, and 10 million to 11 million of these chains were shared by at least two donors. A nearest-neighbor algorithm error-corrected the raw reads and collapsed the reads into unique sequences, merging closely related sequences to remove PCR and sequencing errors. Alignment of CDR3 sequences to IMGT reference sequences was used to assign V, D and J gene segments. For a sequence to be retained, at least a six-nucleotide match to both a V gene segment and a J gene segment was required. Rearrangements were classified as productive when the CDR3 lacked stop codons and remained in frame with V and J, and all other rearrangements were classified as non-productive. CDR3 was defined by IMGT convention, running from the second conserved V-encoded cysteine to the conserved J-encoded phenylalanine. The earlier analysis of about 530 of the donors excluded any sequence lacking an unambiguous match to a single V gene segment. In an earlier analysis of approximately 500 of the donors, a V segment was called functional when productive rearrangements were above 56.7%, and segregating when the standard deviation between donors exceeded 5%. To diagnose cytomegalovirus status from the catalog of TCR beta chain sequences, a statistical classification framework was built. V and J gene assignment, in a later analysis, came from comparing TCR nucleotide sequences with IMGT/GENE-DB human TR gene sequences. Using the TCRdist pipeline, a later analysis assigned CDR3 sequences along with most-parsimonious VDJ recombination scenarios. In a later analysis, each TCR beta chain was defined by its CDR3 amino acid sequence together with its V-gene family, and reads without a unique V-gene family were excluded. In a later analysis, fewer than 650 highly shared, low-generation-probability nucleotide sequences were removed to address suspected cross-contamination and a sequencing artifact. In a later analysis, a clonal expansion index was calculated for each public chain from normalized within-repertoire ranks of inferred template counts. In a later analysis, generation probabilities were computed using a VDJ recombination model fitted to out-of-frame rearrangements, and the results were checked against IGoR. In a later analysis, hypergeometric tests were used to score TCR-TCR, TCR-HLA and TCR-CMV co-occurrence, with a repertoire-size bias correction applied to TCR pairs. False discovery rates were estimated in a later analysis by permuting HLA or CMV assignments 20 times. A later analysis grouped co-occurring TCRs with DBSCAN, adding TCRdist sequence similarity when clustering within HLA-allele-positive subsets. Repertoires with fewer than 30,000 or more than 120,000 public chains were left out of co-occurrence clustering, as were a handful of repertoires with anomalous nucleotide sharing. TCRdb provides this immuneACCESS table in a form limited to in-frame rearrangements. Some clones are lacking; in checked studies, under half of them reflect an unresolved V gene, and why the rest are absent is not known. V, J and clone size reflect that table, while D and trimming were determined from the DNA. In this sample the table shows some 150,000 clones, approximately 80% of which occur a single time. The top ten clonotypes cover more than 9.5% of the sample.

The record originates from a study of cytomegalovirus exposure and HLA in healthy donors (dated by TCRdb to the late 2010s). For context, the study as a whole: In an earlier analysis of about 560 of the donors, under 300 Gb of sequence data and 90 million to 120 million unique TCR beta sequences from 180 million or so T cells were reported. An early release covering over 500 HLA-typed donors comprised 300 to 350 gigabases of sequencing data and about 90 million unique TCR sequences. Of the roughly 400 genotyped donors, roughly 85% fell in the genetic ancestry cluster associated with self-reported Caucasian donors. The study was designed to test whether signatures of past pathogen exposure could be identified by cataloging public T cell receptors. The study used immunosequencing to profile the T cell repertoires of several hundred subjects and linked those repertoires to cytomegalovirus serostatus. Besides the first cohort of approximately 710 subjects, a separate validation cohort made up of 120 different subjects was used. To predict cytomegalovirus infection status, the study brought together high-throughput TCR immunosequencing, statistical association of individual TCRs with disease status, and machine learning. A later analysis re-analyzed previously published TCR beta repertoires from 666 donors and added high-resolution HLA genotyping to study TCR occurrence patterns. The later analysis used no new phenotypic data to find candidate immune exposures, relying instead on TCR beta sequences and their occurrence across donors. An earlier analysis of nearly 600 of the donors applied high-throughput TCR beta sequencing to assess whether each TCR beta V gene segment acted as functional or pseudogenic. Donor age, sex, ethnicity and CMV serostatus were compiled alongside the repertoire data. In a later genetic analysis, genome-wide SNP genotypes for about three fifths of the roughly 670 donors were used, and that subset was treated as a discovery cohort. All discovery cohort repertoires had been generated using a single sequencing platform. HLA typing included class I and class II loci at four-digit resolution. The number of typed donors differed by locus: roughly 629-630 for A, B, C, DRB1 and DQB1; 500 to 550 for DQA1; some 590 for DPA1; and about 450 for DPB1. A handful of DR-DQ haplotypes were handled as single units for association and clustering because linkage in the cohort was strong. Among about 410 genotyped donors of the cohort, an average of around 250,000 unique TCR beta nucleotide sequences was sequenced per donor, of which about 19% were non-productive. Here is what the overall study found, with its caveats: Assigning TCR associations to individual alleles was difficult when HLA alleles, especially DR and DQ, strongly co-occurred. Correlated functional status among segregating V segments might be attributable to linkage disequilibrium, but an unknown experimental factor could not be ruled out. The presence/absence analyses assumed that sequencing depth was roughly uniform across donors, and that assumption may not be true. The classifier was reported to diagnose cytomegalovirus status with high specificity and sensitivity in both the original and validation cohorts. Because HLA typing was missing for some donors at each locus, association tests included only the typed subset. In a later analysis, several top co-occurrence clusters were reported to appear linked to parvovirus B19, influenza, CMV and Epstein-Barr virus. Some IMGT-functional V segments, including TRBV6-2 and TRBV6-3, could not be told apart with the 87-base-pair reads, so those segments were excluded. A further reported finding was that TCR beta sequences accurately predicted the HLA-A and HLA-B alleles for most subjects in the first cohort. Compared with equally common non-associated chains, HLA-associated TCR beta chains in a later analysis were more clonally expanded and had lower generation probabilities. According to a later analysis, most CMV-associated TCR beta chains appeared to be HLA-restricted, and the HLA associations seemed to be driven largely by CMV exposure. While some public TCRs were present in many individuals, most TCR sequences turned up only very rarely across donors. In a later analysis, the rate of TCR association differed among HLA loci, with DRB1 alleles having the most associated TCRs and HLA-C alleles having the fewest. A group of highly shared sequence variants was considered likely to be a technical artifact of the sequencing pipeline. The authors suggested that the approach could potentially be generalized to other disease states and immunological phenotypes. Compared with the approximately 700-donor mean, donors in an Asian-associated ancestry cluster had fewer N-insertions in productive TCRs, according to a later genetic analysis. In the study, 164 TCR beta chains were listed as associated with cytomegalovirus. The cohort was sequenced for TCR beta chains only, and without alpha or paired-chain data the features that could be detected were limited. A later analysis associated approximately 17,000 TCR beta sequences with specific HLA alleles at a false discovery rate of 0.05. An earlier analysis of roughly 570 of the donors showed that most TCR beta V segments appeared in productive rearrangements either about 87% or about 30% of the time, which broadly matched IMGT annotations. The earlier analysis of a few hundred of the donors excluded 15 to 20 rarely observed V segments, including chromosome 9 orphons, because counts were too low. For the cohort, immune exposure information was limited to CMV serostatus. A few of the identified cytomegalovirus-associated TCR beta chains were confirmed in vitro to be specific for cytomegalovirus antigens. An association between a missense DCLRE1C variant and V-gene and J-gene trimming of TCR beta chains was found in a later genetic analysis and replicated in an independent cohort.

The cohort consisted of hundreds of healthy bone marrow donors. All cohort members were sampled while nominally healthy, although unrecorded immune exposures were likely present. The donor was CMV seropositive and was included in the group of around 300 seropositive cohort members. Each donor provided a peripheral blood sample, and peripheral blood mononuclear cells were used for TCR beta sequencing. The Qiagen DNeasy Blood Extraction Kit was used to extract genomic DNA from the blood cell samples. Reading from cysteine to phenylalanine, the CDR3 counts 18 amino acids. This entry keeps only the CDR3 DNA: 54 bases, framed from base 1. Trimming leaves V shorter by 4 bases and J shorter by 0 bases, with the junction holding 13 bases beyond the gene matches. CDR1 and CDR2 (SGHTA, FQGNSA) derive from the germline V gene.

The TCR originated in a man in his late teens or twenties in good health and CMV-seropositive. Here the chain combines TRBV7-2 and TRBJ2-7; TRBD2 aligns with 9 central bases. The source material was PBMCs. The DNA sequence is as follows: TGTGCCAGCAGCTCCCGAGGGGGTGGAGCGGGGGGCTCCTACGAGCAGTACTTC. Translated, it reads CASSSRGGGAGGSYEQYF.